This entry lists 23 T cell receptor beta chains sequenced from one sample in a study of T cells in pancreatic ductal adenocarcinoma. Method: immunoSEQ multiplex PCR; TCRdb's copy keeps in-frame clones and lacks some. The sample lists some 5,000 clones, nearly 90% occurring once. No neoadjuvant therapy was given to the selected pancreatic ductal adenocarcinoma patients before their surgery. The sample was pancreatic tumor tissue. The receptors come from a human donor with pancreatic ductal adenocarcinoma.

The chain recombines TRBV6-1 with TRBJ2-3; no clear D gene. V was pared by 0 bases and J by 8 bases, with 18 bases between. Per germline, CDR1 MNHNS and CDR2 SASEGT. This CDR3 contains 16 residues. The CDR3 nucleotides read TGTGCCAGCAGTGAAGCGGCTCAAGGGCCTTGGGGTACGCAGTATTTT. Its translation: CASSEAAQGPWGTQYF.

CDR3 bases: TGTGCCAGCAGCACCCTTAGCGGGACCTCCTACAATGAGCAGTTCTTC. Translation: CASSTLSGTSYNEQFF. The J gene is TRBJ2-1, the V gene TRBV7-2; 8 bases map to TRBD2. V lost 5 bases and J lost 0; bases outside the gene matches: 6. Germline-derived CDR1 and CDR2 are SGHTA and FQGNSA. This CDR3 spans 16 amino acids.

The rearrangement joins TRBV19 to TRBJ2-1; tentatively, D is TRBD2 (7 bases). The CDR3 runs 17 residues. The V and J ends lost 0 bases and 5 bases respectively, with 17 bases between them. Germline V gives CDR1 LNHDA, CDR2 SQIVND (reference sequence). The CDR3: CASSIEGPAGANNEQFF. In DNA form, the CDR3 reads TGTGCCAGTAGTATAGAGGGGCCGGCGGGGGCGAACAATGAGCAGTTCTTC.

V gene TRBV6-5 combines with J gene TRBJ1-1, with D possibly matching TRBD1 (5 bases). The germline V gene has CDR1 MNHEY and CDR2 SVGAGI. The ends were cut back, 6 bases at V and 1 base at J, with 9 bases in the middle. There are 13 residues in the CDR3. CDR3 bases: TGTGCCAGCAGCGCTACAGGGAACACTGAAGCTTTCTTT. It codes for CASSATGNTEAFF.

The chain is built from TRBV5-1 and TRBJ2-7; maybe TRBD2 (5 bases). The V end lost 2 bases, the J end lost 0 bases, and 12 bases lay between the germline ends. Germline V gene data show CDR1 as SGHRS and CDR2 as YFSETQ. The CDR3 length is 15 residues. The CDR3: CASSLEGLGSYEQYF. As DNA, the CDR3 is TGCGCCAGCAGCTTAGAGGGTCTGGGCTCCTACGAGCAGTACTTC. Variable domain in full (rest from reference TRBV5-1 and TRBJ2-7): KAGVTQTPRYLIKTRGQQVTLSCSPISGHRSVSWYQQTPGQGLQFLFEYFSETQRNKGNFPGRFSGRQFSNSRSEMNVSTLELGDSALYLCASSLEGLGSYEQYFGPGTRLTVT.

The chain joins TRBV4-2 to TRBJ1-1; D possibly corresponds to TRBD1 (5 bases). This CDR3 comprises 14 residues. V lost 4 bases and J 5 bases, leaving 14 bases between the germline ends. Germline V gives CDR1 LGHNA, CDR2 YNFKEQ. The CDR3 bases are TGTGCCAGCAGCCTAAATCTTGGGGGAACTGAAGCTTTCTTT. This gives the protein CASSLNLGGTEAFF.

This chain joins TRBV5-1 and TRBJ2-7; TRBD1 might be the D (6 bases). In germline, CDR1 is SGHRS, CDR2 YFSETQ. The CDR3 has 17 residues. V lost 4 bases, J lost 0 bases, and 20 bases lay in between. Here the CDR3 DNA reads TGCGCCAGCAGCCTGCTAGCACCAGGGGCCGGCTCCTACGAGCAGTACTTC. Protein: CASSLLAPGAGSYEQYF.

CDR3 loop: CASSREQGQPQHF. The DNA for the CDR3 is TGTGCCAGCAGCCGCGAGCAGGGCCAGCCCCAGCATTTT. The chain uses TRBV6-5 and TRBJ1-5; TRBD1 is a possible D gene (5 bases). From germline, CDR1 is MNHEY and CDR2 SVGAGI. V lost 6 bases to trimming and J lost 7 bases, with 13 bases between them. This CDR3 spans 13 amino acids.

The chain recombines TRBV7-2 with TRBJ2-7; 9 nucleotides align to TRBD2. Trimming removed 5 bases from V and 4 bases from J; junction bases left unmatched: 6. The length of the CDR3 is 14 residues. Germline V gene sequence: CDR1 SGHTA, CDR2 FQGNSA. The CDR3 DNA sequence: TGTGCCAGCAGCCCTCCGGGACTAGCTTACGAGCAGTACTTC. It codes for CASSPPGLAYEQYF.

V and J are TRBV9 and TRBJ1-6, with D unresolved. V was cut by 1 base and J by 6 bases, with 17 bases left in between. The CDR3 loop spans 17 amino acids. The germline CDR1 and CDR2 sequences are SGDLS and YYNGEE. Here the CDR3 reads CASSVNLEGTTNSPLHF. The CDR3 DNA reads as TGTGCCAGCAGCGTAAATCTGGAGGGAACAACTAATTCACCCCTCCACTTT.

The CDR3 here is CASSRARDLQFF. CDR3 DNA: TGTGCCAGCTCGCGGGCGCGGGACTTACAGTTCTTC. The rearrangement uses TRBV6-5 and TRBJ2-1, with a weak D call TRBD2 (6 bases). Per germline, CDR1 MNHEY and CDR2 SVGAGI. This CDR3 contains 12 residues. V dropped 8 bases and J dropped 13 bases, with 18 bases sitting between them.

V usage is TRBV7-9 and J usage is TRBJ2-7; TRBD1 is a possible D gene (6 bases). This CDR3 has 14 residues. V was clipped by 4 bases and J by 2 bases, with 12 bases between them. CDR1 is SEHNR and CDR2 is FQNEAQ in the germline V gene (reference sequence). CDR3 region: CASSSQGWAYEQYF. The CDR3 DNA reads TGTGCCAGCAGCTCCCAGGGGTGGGCCTACGAGCAGTACTTC.

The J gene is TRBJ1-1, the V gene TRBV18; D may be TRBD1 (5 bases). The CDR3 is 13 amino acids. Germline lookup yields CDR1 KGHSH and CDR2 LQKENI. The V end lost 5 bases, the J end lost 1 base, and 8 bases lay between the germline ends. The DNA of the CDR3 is TGTGCCAGCTCATCGGACAAGAACACTGAAGCTTTCTTT. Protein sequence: CASSSDKNTEAFF.

For the CDR3, the DNA is TGTGCCAGCAGTTTTACAGGGTGGAATCAGCCCCAGCATTTT. Protein sequence: CASSFTGWNQPQHF. The V and J genes are TRBV28 and TRBJ1-5; weak D call: TRBD1 (6 bases). This CDR3 contains 14 residues. V dropped 3 bases and J dropped 4 bases, with 10 bases sitting between them. CDR1 is MDHEN, CDR2 SYDVKM, per germline. The variable domain in full, completed from reference TRBV28 and TRBJ1-5, reads DVKVTQSSRYLVKRTGEKVFLECVQDMDHENMFWYRQDPGLGLRLIYFSYDVKMKEKGDIPEGYSVSREKKERFSLILESASTNQTSMYLCASSFTGWNQPQHFGDGTRLSIL.

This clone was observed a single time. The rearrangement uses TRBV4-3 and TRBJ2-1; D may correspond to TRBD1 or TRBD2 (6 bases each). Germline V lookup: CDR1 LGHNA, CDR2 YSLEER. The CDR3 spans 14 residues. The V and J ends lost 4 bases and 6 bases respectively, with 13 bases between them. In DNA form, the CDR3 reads TGCGCCAGCAGCCCCTCGCCGGGGGCCAATGAGCAGTTCTTC. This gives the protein CASSPSPGANEQFF.

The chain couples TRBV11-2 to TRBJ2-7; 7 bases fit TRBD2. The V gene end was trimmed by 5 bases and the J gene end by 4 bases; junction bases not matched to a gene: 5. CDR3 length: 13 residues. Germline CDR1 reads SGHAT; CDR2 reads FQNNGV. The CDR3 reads CASSGPGGYEQYF. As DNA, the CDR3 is TGTGCCAGCAGCGGACCCGGGGGGTACGAGCAGTACTTC.

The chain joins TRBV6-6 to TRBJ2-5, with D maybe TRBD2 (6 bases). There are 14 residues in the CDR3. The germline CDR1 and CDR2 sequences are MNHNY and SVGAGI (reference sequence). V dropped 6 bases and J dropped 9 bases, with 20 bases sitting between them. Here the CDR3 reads CASSWRVDIGAQYF. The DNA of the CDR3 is TGTGCCAGCAGCTGGAGGGTGGATATTGGGGCCCAGTACTTC.

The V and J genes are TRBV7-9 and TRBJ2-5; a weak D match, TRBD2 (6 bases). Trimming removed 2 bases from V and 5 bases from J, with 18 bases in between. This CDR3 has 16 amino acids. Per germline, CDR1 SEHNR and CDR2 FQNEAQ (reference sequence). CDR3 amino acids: CASSLFAGRLGETQYF. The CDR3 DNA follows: TGTGCCAGCAGCTTATTTGCGGGGAGGTTAGGGGAGACCCAGTACTTC. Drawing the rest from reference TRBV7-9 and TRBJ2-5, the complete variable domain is DTGVSQNPRHKITKRGQNVTFRCDPISEHNRLYWYRQTLGQGPEFLTYFQNEAQLEKSRLLSDRFSAERPKGSFSTLEIQRTEQGDSAMYLCASSLFAGRLGETQYFGPGTRLLVL.

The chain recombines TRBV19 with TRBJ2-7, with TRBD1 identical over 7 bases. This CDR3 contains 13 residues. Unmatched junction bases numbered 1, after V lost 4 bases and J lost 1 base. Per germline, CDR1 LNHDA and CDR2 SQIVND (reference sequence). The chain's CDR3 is CASSKQGSYEQYF. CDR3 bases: TGTGCCAGTAGTAAACAGGGGTCCTACGAGCAGTACTTC.

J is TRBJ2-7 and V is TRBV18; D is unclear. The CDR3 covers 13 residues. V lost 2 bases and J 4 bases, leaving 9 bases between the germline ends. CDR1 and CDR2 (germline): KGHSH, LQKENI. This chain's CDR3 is CASSPKTLYEQYF. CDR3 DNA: TGTGCCAGCTCACCAAAAACCCTTTACGAGCAGTACTTC.

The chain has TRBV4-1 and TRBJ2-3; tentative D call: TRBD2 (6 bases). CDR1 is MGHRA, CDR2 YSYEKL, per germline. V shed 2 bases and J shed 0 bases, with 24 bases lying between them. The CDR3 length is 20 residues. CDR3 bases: TGCGCCAGCAGCCAAAGTTTTGGTGCGGGGCAGTTTAGTAGCACAGATACGCAGTATTTT. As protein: CASSQSFGAGQFSSTDTQYF.

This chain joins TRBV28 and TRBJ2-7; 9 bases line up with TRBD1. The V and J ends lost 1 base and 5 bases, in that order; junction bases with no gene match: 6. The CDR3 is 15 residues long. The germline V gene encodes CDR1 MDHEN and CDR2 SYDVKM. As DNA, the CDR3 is TGTGCCAGCAGTTTATCCGGGACAGGGCCCCACGAGCAGTACTTC. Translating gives CASSLSGTGPHEQYF. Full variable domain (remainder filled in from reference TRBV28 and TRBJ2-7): DVKVTQSSRYLVKRTGEKVFLECVQDMDHENMFWYRQDPGLGLRLIYFSYDVKMKEKGDIPEGYSVSREKKERFSLILESASTNQTSMYLCASSLSGTGPHEQYFGPGTRLTVT.

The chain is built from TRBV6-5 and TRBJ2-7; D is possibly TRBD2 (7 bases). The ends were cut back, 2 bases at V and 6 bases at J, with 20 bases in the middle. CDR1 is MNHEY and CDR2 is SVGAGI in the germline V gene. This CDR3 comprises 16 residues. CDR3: CASSYRGGHLLGEQYF. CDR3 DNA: TGTGCCAGCAGTTACCGCGGGGGCCACCTCCTGGGCGAGCAGTACTTC.